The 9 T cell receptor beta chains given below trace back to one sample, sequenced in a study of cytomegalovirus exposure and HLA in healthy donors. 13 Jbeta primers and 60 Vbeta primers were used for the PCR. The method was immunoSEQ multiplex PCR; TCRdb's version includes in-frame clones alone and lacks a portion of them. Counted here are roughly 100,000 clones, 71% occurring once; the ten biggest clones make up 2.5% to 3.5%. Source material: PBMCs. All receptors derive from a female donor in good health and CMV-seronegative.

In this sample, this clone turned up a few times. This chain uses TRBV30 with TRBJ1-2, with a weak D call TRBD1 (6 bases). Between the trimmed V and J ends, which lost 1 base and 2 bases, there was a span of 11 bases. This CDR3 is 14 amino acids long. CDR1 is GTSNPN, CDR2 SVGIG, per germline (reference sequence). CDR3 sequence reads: CAWSGRTENYGYTF. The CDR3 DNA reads TGTGCCTGGAGTGGTCGGACAGAAAACTATGGCTACACCTTC.

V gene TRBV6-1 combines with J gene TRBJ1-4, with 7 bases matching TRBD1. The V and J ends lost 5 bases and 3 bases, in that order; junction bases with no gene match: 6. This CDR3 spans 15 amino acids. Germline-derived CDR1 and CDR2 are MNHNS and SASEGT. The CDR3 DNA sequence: TGTGCCAGCAGTAACGGACAGGTTCCTAATGAAAAACTGTTTTTT. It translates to CASSNGQVPNEKLFF.

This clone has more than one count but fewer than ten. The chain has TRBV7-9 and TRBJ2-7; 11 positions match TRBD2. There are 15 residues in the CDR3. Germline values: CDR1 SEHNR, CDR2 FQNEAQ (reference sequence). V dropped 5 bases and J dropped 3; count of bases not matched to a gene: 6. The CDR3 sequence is CASSVTSGRIYEQYF. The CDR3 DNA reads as TGTGCCAGCAGCGTAACTAGCGGGAGAATCTACGAGCAGTACTTC.

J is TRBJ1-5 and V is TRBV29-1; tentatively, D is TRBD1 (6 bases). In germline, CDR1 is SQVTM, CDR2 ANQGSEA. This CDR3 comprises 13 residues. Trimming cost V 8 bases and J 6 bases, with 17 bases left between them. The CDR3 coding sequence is TGCAGCACAACACAGGGCCCTGGTCAGCCCCAGCATTTT. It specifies CSTTQGPGQPQHF.

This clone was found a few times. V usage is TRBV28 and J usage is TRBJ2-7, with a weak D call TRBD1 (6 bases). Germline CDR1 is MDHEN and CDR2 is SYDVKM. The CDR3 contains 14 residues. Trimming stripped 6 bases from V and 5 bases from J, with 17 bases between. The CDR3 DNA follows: TGTGCCAGCAGAGAGCCAGGGGCGCTCGACGAGCAGTACTTC. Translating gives CASREPGALDEQYF.

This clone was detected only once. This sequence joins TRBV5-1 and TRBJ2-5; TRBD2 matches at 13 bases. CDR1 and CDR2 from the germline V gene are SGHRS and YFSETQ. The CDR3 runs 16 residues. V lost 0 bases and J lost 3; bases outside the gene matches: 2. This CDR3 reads CASSLGGLAGKETQYF. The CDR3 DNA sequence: TGCGCCAGCAGCTTGGGGGGACTAGCGGGAAAAGAGACCCAGTACTTC.

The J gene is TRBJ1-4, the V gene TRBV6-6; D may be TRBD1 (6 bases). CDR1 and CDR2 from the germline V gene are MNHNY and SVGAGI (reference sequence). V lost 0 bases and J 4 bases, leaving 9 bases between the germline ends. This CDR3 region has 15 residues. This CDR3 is CASSYSGQSNEKLFF. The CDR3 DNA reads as TGTGCCAGCAGTTACTCCGGACAGAGTAATGAAAAACTGTTTTTT.

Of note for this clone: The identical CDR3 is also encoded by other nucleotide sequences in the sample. The CDR3 sequence: CASSLVWGSGTGELFF. CDR3 nucleotide sequence: TGTGCCAGCAGCTTAGTGTGGGGAAGCGGCACCGGGGAGCTGTTTTTT. The gene calls are TRBV7-9 and TRBJ2-2, with D maybe TRBD2 (5 bases). Per the germline V gene, CDR1 is SEHNR and CDR2 is FQNEAQ (reference sequence). The CDR3 is 16 amino acids. V gave up 1 base and J gave up 4 bases, with 13 bases separating them.

The CDR3 is CASSSGETGRANEKLFF. CDR3 in DNA: TGTGCCAGCAGCTCTGGGGAAACAGGGAGAGCTAATGAAAAACTGTTTTTT. V gene TRBV5-5 combines with J gene TRBJ1-4, with D possibly TRBD1 on 6 matching bases. V gave up 3 bases and J gave up 3 bases, with 18 bases separating them. CDR3 size: 17 residues. The V gene's germline CDR1 is SGHKS and CDR2 YYEKEE (reference sequence). The entire variable domain, with the rest obtained from reference TRBV5-5 and TRBJ1-4, is as follows: DAGVTQSPTHLIKTRGQQVTLRCSPISGHKSVSWYQQVLGQGPQFIFQYYEKEERGRGNFPDRFSARQFPNYSSELNVNALLLGDSALYLCASSSGETGRANEKLFFGSGTQLSVL.